These 26 T cell receptor beta chains were sequenced from one sample in a study of spatial heterogeneity in lung cancer. Time point meaning: sample taken at primary tumor resection. These receptors are not linked to any known antigen. Each CDR3 protein is one row after TCRdb ran MiXCR on the 5' RACE reads. Of thousands of distinct CDR3 sequences in the sample, roughly 8.6% are singletons; the top ten hold approximately 15%. Broader study findings: Expanded alpha and beta TCR counts within tumors tracked tumor mutation counts.

The sequencing used lung tumor tissue, collected at surgery. These receptor sequences come from a male donor with early-stage non-small cell lung cancer.

This clonotype is medium-sized (0.01 to 0.1%) within its sample. This sequence joins TRBV3-1 and TRBJ2-1, with 11 bases matching TRBD2. J lost 3 bases, V lost 5 bases, and 9 bases had no gene match. This CDR3 has 17 residues. The germline gives CDR1 LGHDT, CDR2 YNNKEL (reference sequence). CDR3 protein: CASSSRTSGPRYNEQFF. CDR3 nucleotide sequence: TGTGCCAGCAGCTCCCGGACTAGCGGGCCCCGCTACAATGAGCAGTTCTTC.

This clonotype is medium-sized by share. This chain links TRBV29-1 with TRBJ2-3; 8 nucleotides align to TRBD1. The ends lost 7 bases at V and 2 bases at J; junction bases unmatched: 11. The CDR3 consists of 15 residues. Germline V gives CDR1 SQVTM, CDR2 ANQGSEA. The CDR3 here is CSARQGLSITDTQYF. In DNA form, the CDR3 reads TGCAGCGCCCGACAGGGGCTCTCCATCACAGATACGCAGTATTTT.

This clonotype is classed as medium-sized. V is TRBV3-1 and J is TRBJ1-6; TRBD1 matches 9 bases. The CDR3 has 14 residues. CDR1 LGHDT and CDR2 YNNKEL come from the germline V gene (reference sequence). The V and J ends lost 5 bases and 8 bases, in that order; junction bases with no gene match: 4. The CDR3 protein is CASSTRQGDSPLHF. CDR3 nucleotides: TGTGCCAGCAGCACCCGACAGGGGGATTCACCCCTCCACTTT.

This clonotype came up a few times. The chain has TRBV29-1 and TRBJ1-1; D remains ambiguous. V was trimmed by 2 bases and J by 2 bases, leaving 6 bases between them. The CDR3 runs to 12 residues. Germline lookup yields CDR1 SQVTM and CDR2 ANQGSEA. The CDR3: CSVELTNTEAFF. The CDR3 nucleotides read TGCAGCGTTGAATTGACAAACACTGAAGCTTTCTTT. Combining the CDR3 with reference TRBV29-1 and TRBJ1-1 gives the whole variable domain SAVISQKPSRDICQRGTSLTIQCQVDSQVTMMFWYRQQPGQSLTLIATANQGSEATYESGFVIDKFPISRPNLTFSTLTVSNMSPEDSSIYLCSVELTNTEAFFGQGTRLTVV.

Written as DNA, the CDR3 is TGTGCCAGCAGCCAAGATAGGAGGGAAGCTTTCTTT. Its protein is CASSQDRREAFF. The chain employs TRBV3-1 and TRBJ1-1; D is uncertain. Germline loops: CDR1 LGHDT, CDR2 YNNKEL (reference sequence). Deletions cut 0 bases from V and 8 bases from J, with 7 bases between. CDR3 size: 12 residues.

This clonotype is labeled medium-sized. The CDR3: CASSPRLAYWNEQFF. CDR3 in DNA: TGTGCCAGCAGCCCACGACTAGCGTATTGGAATGAGCAGTTCTTC. This sequence joins TRBV7-9 and TRBJ2-1, with 8 bases aligning to TRBD2. Trimming removed 5 bases from V and 7 bases from J; junction bases left unmatched: 10. The CDR3 contains 15 residues. Germline CDR1 is SEHNR and CDR2 is FQNEAQ (reference sequence).

This clonotype qualifies as medium-sized. This chain joins TRBV28 and TRBJ2-7; D gene uncertain. V dropped 2 bases and J dropped 2 bases, with 7 bases sitting between them. Germline CDR1 reads MDHEN; CDR2 reads SYDVKM. The CDR3 has 13 amino acids. As DNA, the CDR3 is TGTGCCAGCAGTTTAGATGGGACCTACGAGCAGTACTTC. Protein product: CASSLDGTYEQYF.

This clonotype was picked up a small number of times. The rearrangement uses TRBV12-3 or TRBV12-4 and TRBJ1-1; no reliable D call. Trimming cost V 5 bases and J 4 bases, with 8 bases left between them. The CDR3 is 12 amino acids. CDR3 sequence (DNA): TGTGCCAGCAGTCCGGGGAGCACTGAAGCTTTCTTT. Translation: CASSPGSTEAFF.

This clonotype is deemed medium-sized (0.01 to 0.1%). The V gene is TRBV19, the J gene TRBJ2-1; D not certain. Germline CDR1 LNHDA, CDR2 SQIVND (reference sequence). Between the trimmed V and J ends, which lost 5 bases and 0 bases, there was a span of 11 bases. The CDR3 spans 15 residues. This CDR3 reads CASSLVGSSYNEQFF. CDR3 nucleotide sequence: TGTGCCAGTAGTTTAGTAGGGTCCTCCTACAATGAGCAGTTCTTC.

This clonotype was observed at least ten times. The rearrangement links TRBV6-1 to TRBJ1-5, with 7 nucleotides matching TRBD1. With V trimmed by 1 base and J by 6 bases, 6 bases remained unmatched. The CDR3 covers 15 residues. Germline V gives CDR1 MNHNS, CDR2 SASEGT. CDR3 sequence: CASSEVAGGIQPQHF. CDR3 bases: TGTGCCAGCAGTGAAGTCGCAGGGGGAATTCAGCCCCAGCATTTT.

Many counts were recorded for this clonotype. The chain combines TRBV20-1 with TRBJ2-7, with TRBD1 as a possible D gene (5 bases). This CDR3 has 14 amino acids. The V gene's germline CDR1 is DFQATT and CDR2 SNEGSKA (reference sequence). Trimming shortened V by 7 bases and J by 9 bases, and 25 bases separated the two germline ends. The CDR3 is CSGQFRALGVGQYF. The CDR3 DNA follows: TGCAGTGGCCAATTCAGGGCTTTAGGGGTAGGGCAGTACTTC.

The genes are TRBV12-3 or TRBV12-4 and TRBJ2-2; 7 bases are a match to TRBD2. The CDR3 has 16 residues. The V segment lost 3 bases and the J segment 3 bases; nucleotides outside the gene matches: 7. The CDR3 loop reads CASSLSSGPYTGELFF. Here the CDR3 DNA reads TGTGCCAGCAGTTTGAGTAGCGGGCCGTACACCGGGGAGCTGTTTTTT.

In its sample, this clonotype ranks as medium-sized. V and J are TRBV7-3 and TRBJ2-2, with a weak D call TRBD1 (5 bases). V lost 5 bases, J lost 8 bases, and 6 bases lay in between. Germline CDR1 reads SGHTA; CDR2 reads FQGTGA. The CDR3 covers 11 residues. CDR3 nucleotide sequence: TGTGCCAGCAGCCCAGGGGGGGAGCTGTTTTTT. Protein sequence: CASSPGGELFF.

This clonotype is labeled medium-sized. The chain links TRBV20-1 to TRBJ1-2, with D hard to call. V was shortened by 4 bases and J by 0 bases, with 9 bases between the two germline ends. The CDR3 runs 13 residues. CDR1 and CDR2 from the germline V gene are DFQATT and SNEGSKA (reference sequence). The CDR3 region is CSAMKGSNYGYTF. The CDR3 DNA reads as TGCAGTGCTATGAAGGGCTCTAACTATGGCTACACCTTC.

By share, this clonotype counts as medium-sized. The chain recombines TRBV20-1 with TRBJ2-1; 12 nucleotides line up with TRBD2. The CDR3 is 16 amino acids. Germline V gives CDR1 DFQATT, CDR2 SNEGSKA (reference sequence). The V segment lost 0 bases and the J segment 8 bases; nucleotides outside the gene matches: 8. CDR3 sequence reads: CSARDPRLAGVDEQFF. DNA for the CDR3: TGCAGTGCTAGAGACCCGAGACTAGCGGGGGTCGATGAGCAGTTCTTC.

In its sample, this clonotype ranks as medium-sized. The genes are TRBV4-1 and TRBJ1-3, with 9 nucleotides matching TRBD1. Trimming removed 0 bases from V and 2 bases from J; junction bases left unmatched: 8. In germline, CDR1 is MGHRA, CDR2 YSYEKL. CDR3 size: 18 residues. For the CDR3, the DNA is TGCGCCAGCAGCCAAGATGCCCCGGACAGGGGAACTGGAAACACCATATATTTT. It yields the protein CASSQDAPDRGTGNTIYF.

In this sample, this clonotype turned up many times. This chain joins TRBV10-3 and TRBJ1-1; D perhaps matches TRBD1 (6 bases). The CDR3 is 15 residues long. Between the trimmed V and J ends, which lost 3 bases and 3 bases, there was a span of 14 bases. From germline, CDR1 is ENHRY and CDR2 SYGVKD. The CDR3 loop reads CAISEQGGQDTEAFF. The DNA of the CDR3 is TGTGCCATCAGTGAACAGGGCGGGCAAGACACTGAAGCTTTCTTT.

By frequency in the sample, this clonotype is medium-sized. The V and J genes are TRBV9 and TRBJ2-1; D not certain. Germline V CDR1 and CDR2: SGDLS, YYNGEE. The V and J ends lost 0 bases and 4 bases respectively, with 11 bases between them. The CDR3 length is 15 residues. CDR3: CASSVVSGWYNEQFF. The CDR3 nucleotides read TGTGCCAGCAGCGTAGTTAGTGGGTGGTACAATGAGCAGTTCTTC.

The CDR3 sequence is CASSDTGYEQFF. CDR3 bases: TGTGCCAGCAGTGACACAGGGTATGAGCAGTTCTTC. This chain uses TRBV2 with TRBJ2-1; D is perhaps TRBD1 (6 bases). The ends were cut back, 3 bases at V and 8 bases at J, with 8 bases in the middle. The CDR3 has 12 residues. Germline V gives CDR1 SNHLY, CDR2 FYNNEI. Full variable domain (outside the CDR3, taken from reference TRBV2 and TRBJ2-1): EPEVTQTPSHQVTQMGQEVILRCVPISNHLYFYWYRQILGQKVEFLVSFYNNEISEKSEIFDDQFSVERPDGSNFTLKIRSTKLEDSAMYFCASSDTGYEQFFGPGTRLTVL.

This clonotype is medium-sized (0.01 to 0.1%) by share. CDR3 region: CASKNEGPQHF. CDR3 nucleotide sequence: TGTGCCAGCAAAAATGAGGGGCCCCAGCATTTT. The chain combines TRBV28 with TRBJ1-5; D ambiguous. CDR3 length: 11 amino acids. Germline V gives CDR1 MDHEN, CDR2 SYDVKM. The germline V and J ends were trimmed by 7 bases and 9 bases, with 10 bases remaining between them.

In this sample, this clonotype is medium-sized. The chain employs TRBV4-3 and TRBJ2-3; TRBD2 matches at 12 bases. The junction had 5 bases not matched to a gene; V was cut back by 4 bases and J by 0 bases. Germline V gives CDR1 LGHNA, CDR2 YSLEER. This CDR3 has 17 residues. CDR3 DNA sequence: TGCGCCAGCAGCCCGAGGACTAGCGGGAAGAGCACAGATACGCAGTATTTT. Protein product: CASSPRTSGKSTDTQYF.

By sample fraction, this clonotype is medium-sized (0.01 to 0.1%). The chain carries TRBV5-4 and TRBJ1-6; no clear D. V was cut by 0 bases and J by 14 bases, with 18 bases left in between. The CDR3 is 15 residues long. Germline values: CDR1 SGHNT, CDR2 YYREEE (reference sequence). The CDR3, as DNA: TGTGCCAGCAGCTTGGATGGGTCTCAAATTCGTTCCCTCCACTTT. Translating it yields CASSLDGSQIRSLHF.

This clonotype is medium-sized within its sample. The rearrangement joins TRBV7-2 to TRBJ1-2; D might be TRBD1 (6 bases). Trimming took off 4 bases at V and 2 bases at J, with 8 bases between the two ends. The CDR3 sequence is 13 residues long. CDR1 is SGHTA and CDR2 is FQGNSA in the germline V gene. The DNA for the CDR3 is TGTGCCAGCAGCTCACAGGGAAACTATGGCTACACCTTC. Translation: CASSSQGNYGYTF. The full variable domain, its missing parts supplied by reference TRBV7-2 and TRBJ1-2, is GAGVSQSPSNKVTEKGKDVELRCDPISGHTALYWYRQSLGQGLEFLIYFQGNSAPDKSGLPSDRFSAERTGGSVSTLTIQRTQQEDSAVYLCASSSQGNYGYTFGSGTRLTVV.

This clonotype is termed medium-sized. The J gene is TRBJ2-5, the V gene TRBV2, with no clear D. The V end lost 2 bases, the J end lost 0 bases, and 7 bases lay between the germline ends. CDR1 and CDR2 from the germline V gene are SNHLY and FYNNEI. The CDR3 loop spans 14 amino acids. The CDR3 sequence: CASSEQLYQETQYF. DNA of the CDR3: TGTGCCAGCAGTGAACAGCTGTACCAAGAGACCCAGTACTTC.

The CDR3 is CAISGGTPDTDTQYF. The CDR3, as DNA: TGTGCCATCAGTGGGGGGACGCCAGACACAGATACGCAGTATTTT. The chain uses TRBV10-3 and TRBJ2-3; TRBD1 or TRBD2 may be the D gene (5 bases each). The CDR3 length is 15 residues. V was trimmed by 4 bases and J by 2 bases, leaving 13 bases between them. Per germline, CDR1 ENHRY and CDR2 SYGVKD.

This clonotype was detected a few times. Sequence at one end of the junction differs from germline and may be a read error. V gene TRBV3-1 combines with J gene TRBJ2-7; 8 bases are a match to TRBD1. Germline CDR1 reads LGHDT; CDR2 reads YNNKEL (reference sequence). This CDR3 has 12 residues. CDR3 nucleotides: TGTGCCAGCAGCTCAAGGGCAGGGGGCGCTTTCTTC. Protein: CASSSRAGGAFF.